The clone carrying this T cell receptor beta chain was observed a handful of times. Its antigen is undetermined. The sample is drawn from a study of long-term antiretroviral therapy in people with HIV. The germline gives CDR1 MDHEN, CDR2 SYDVKM. V trimming: 4 bases; J trimming: 2 bases; junction bases outside the gene matches: 7. The CDR3 runs to 15 residues. Every specimen provided about 0.95-11 million cryopreserved PBMC before DNA extraction took place. The run of the v3.0 immunoSEQ assay was at survey level. Libraries were prepared by immunoSEQ multiplex PCR; TCRdb keeps only in-frame clonotypes and omits some of them. Of 17,000 or so clones detected, about 80% appear once; the ten largest clones hold roughly 9%. Overall study results and limits: Although diversity increased after ART, it remained lower than in transplant donor controls. Narrower CDR3 length ranges marked HIV repertoires relative to controls.

J is TRBJ2-7 and V is TRBV28, with TRBD1 matching 8 bases. The input for sequencing was unsorted PBMCs, taken 0.3 years before starting antiretroviral therapy. The TCR was taken from a man aged 50 or older with HIV. CDR3 in DNA: TGTGCCAGCAGTTCCGGACAGGGAGCTACCTACGAGCAGTACTTC. Translating it yields CASSSGQGATYEQYF.